A single sample gave rise to the 28 T cell receptor beta chains below, sequenced in a study of radiation and T cells in renal cell carcinoma. Sample time point: blood 4 weeks post-SBRT, at nephrectomy. Specified treatment: 15 Gy SBRT to primary tumor, nephrectomy 4 weeks later. Profiled with immunoSEQ multiplex PCR; TCRdb holds only in-frame clones, not every one. The sample has roughly 160,000 clones, about 87% seen once. Sequencing was performed on blood, taken from a patient whose treatment included radiotherapy and nephrectomy. These receptors were obtained from a woman aged 50 to 60 with renal cell carcinoma.

The genes are TRBV5-6 and TRBJ2-7; a weak D match, TRBD2 (5 bases). CDR1 is SGHDT, CDR2 YYEEEE, per germline. Trimming cost V 2 bases and J 3 bases, with 15 bases left between them. This CDR3 has 15 residues. CDR3 DNA: TGTGCCAGCAGCTTAGGTCCCCCCGGGAACTACGAGCAGTACTTC. It yields the protein CASSLGPPGNYEQYF. The whole variable domain, remainder taken from reference TRBV5-6 and TRBJ2-7, is DAGVTQSPTHLIKTRGQQVTLRCSPKSGHDTVSWYQQALGQGPQFIFQYYEEEERQRGNFPDRFSGHQFPNYSSELNVNALLLGDSALYLCASSLGPPGNYEQYFGPGTRLTVT.

The genes are TRBV19 and TRBJ2-3; D call uncertain. Germline assignment: CDR1 LNHDA and CDR2 SQIVND (reference sequence). The CDR3 runs to 13 residues. V gave up 3 bases and J gave up 2 bases, with 6 bases separating them. This CDR3 reads CASSIGITDTQYF. The CDR3 DNA follows: TGTGCCAGTAGTATTGGAATCACAGATACGCAGTATTTT.

This chain connects TRBV7-2 to TRBJ2-5; the match to TRBD1 covers 8 bases. Germline assignment: CDR1 SGHTA and CDR2 FQGNSA. The CDR3 is made up of 14 amino acids. Losses at the gene ends were 2 bases for V and 5 bases for J; bases not matched to a gene: 4. CDR3 amino acids: CASSLRTGSETQYF. CDR3 DNA sequence: TGTGCCAGCAGCTTACGGACAGGGAGTGAGACCCAGTACTTC.

The chain uses TRBV9 and TRBJ2-2, with a possible D match to TRBD2 (5 bases). The V gene's germline CDR1 is SGDLS and CDR2 YYNGEE. This CDR3 is built from 14 residues. Between the trimmed V and J ends, which lost 0 bases and 10 bases, there was a span of 13 bases. CDR3 nucleotide sequence: TGTGCCAGCAGCGTAGCTCCGGGGTCGGAGGAGCTGTTTTTT. Its translation: CASSVAPGSEELFF.

V usage is TRBV7-8 and J usage is TRBJ1-3; 7 bases line up with TRBD1. Germline V gene lookup returns CDR1 SGHVS and CDR2 FQNEAQ. With V trimmed by 8 bases and J by 0 bases, 4 bases remained unmatched. The CDR3 consists of 14 residues. CDR3 loop: CASLDRVSGNTIYF. The DNA of the CDR3 is TGTGCCAGCCTTGACAGGGTCTCTGGAAACACCATATATTTT.

The table lists this clone with a few counts. The genes are TRBV5-1 and TRBJ1-2, with 10 positions matching TRBD1. The CDR3 has 13 residues. Per the germline V gene, CDR1 is SGHRS and CDR2 is YFSETQ. The ends lost 2 bases at V and 8 bases at J; junction bases unmatched: 3. CDR3 nucleotide sequence: TGCGCCAGCAGCTTTGGGACAGGGGTCGGCTACACCTTC. It encodes CASSFGTGVGYTF. Full variable domain (remainder filled in from reference TRBV5-1 and TRBJ1-2): KAGVTQTPRYLIKTRGQQVTLSCSPISGHRSVSWYQQTPGQGLQFLFEYFSETQRNKGNFPGRFSGRQFSNSRSEMNVSTLELGDSALYLCASSFGTGVGYTFGSGTRLTVV.

This chain joins TRBV2 and TRBJ2-1; no definite D call. Germline V gene data show CDR1 as SNHLY and CDR2 as FYNNEI. The ends were cut back, 3 bases at V and 0 bases at J, with 6 bases in the middle. CDR3 length: 14 amino acids. CDR3 in DNA: TGTGCCAGCAGTGACAGCAGCTCCTACAATGAGCAGTTCTTC. As protein: CASSDSSSYNEQFF.

The CDR3 DNA reads as TGTGCCAGCCAAAGGGGGAGGACGGGCAATCAGCCCCAGCATTTT. This sequence encodes CASQRGRTGNQPQHF. The chain is built from TRBV6-1 and TRBJ1-5, with D possibly matching TRBD1 (6 bases). The length of the CDR3 is 15 residues. The V end was cut by 8 bases, the J end by 2 bases, with 16 bases between. Germline V gives CDR1 MNHNS, CDR2 SASEGT.

This chain joins TRBV5-5 and TRBJ1-4, with D possibly matching TRBD1 (5 bases). Trimming cost V 2 bases and J 8 bases, with 13 bases left between them. The germline CDR1 and CDR2 sequences are SGHKS and YYEKEE (reference sequence). This CDR3 comprises 14 residues. As DNA, the CDR3 is TGTGCCAGCAGCTTTGGAGGGACGTTGGAAAAACTGTTTTTT. Residues: CASSFGGTLEKLFF.

The chain employs TRBV29-1 and TRBJ1-1; maybe TRBD1 (5 bases). Per germline, CDR1 SQVTM and CDR2 ANQGSEA. Trimming stripped 6 bases from V and 0 bases from J, with 14 bases between. The CDR3 runs 14 residues. CDR3 nucleotide sequence: TGCAGCGTCTCGACAGCAGGGATGAACACTGAAGCTTTCTTT. This codes for CSVSTAGMNTEAFF.

The rearrangement uses TRBV29-1 and TRBJ2-2, with a possible D match to TRBD2 (5 bases). Germline V gene data show CDR1 as SQVTM and CDR2 as ANQGSEA. Trimming took off 8 bases at V and 6 bases at J, with 19 bases between the two ends. The CDR3 totals 14 residues. CDR3 sequence (DNA): TGCAGCTCCAAGGTCCCGGGGTTGTCCGGGGAGCTGTTTTTT. It yields the protein CSSKVPGLSGELFF.

The chain recombines TRBV5-1 with TRBJ2-2; the D gene is possibly TRBD2 (7 bases). The CDR3 is 16 amino acids. CDR1 and CDR2 from the germline V gene are SGHRS and YFSETQ. Trimming shortened V by 0 bases and J by 2 bases, and 11 bases separated the two germline ends. This CDR3 is CASSLGRGANTGELFF. CDR3 coding DNA: TGCGCCAGCAGCTTGGGACGGGGGGCCAACACCGGGGAGCTGTTTTTT.

Comments on this clone: In the same sample, other DNA sequences code for this CDR3. V and J are TRBV7-9 and TRBJ1-1; D remains ambiguous. Germline V gene lookup returns CDR1 SEHNR and CDR2 FQNEAQ (reference sequence). This CDR3 is 13 amino acids long. Trimming cost V 0 bases and J 1 base, with 3 bases left between them. This chain's CDR3 is CASSLAENTEAFF. The CDR3 DNA is TGTGCCAGCAGCTTAGCGGAGAACACTGAAGCTTTCTTT.

V and J are TRBV6-5 and TRBJ2-5, with D maybe TRBD1 (5 bases). The CDR3 covers 14 residues. V was pared by 3 bases and J by 1 base, with 9 bases between. CDR1 is MNHEY, CDR2 SVGAGI, per germline. The DNA for the CDR3 is TGTGCCAGCAGTTATAGGACATCCCAAGAGACCCAGTACTTC. Encoded protein: CASSYRTSQETQYF.

The chain uses TRBV2 and TRBJ2-6; D is unresolved. Germline values: CDR1 SNHLY, CDR2 FYNNEI. Deletions cut 11 bases from V and 1 base from J, with 24 bases between. CDR3 size: 18 residues. For the CDR3, the DNA is TGTGCCCGACGGGCCAAGGAGCCGAGAGATTCTGGGGCCAACGTCCTGACTTTC. Amino acid sequence: CARRAKEPRDSGANVLTF.

The genes are TRBV25-1 and TRBJ2-3; 8 bases line up with TRBD1. V gave up 3 bases and J gave up 6 bases; unmatched junction bases: 2. The CDR3 runs to 13 residues. Germline assignment: CDR1 MGHDK and CDR2 SYGVNS. CDR3 nucleotide sequence: TGTGCCAGCAGTGACAGGGGGCGCGATACGCAGTATTTT. This gives the protein CASSDRGRDTQYF.

The chain is built from TRBV6-6 and TRBJ2-1, with 10 bases lining up with TRBD2. This CDR3 contains 14 residues. CDR1 and CDR2 from the germline V gene are MNHNY and SVGAGI (reference sequence). V lost 4 bases and J lost 8; bases outside the gene matches: 5. The CDR3 DNA reads TGTGCCAGCAGTTTACTCCTAGCGGGGGATGAGCAGTTCTTC. This codes for CASSLLLAGDEQFF.

The chain combines TRBV6-1 with TRBJ1-4; TRBD1 aligns across 9 bases. After removal of 1 base from V and 6 bases from J, the junction contained 6 bases not matched to a gene. Germline lookup yields CDR1 MNHNS and CDR2 SASEGT. The CDR3 has 16 amino acids. The CDR3 DNA is TGTGCCAGCAGTGAAGTGGGGACAGGGTCGTATGAAAAACTGTTTTTT. Translating it yields CASSEVGTGSYEKLFF.

The sample holds one count of this clone. The V gene is TRBV29-1, the J gene TRBJ1-2; D is unresolved. The V gene's germline CDR1 is SQVTM and CDR2 ANQGSEA. Trimming removed 5 bases at V and 3 bases at J, with 10 bases between. The CDR3 has 12 residues. The CDR3 here is CSVRGQDYGYTF. The DNA of the CDR3 is TGCAGCGTTAGAGGGCAGGACTATGGCTACACCTTC.

V usage is TRBV2 and J usage is TRBJ1-1; D unclear. This CDR3 contains 13 residues. V lost 4 bases and J 2 bases, leaving 8 bases between the germline ends. Germline V gene lookup returns CDR1 SNHLY and CDR2 FYNNEI. CDR3 bases: TGTGCCAGCAGTGTGTCCGCAAACACTGAAGCTTTCTTT. Translating gives CASSVSANTEAFF.

The V gene is TRBV6-6, the J gene TRBJ2-7; 11 bases are shared with TRBD1. Germline loops: CDR1 MNHNY, CDR2 SVGAGI (reference sequence). This CDR3 region has 15 residues. V lost 7 bases, J lost 4 bases, and 9 bases stayed unmatched. CDR3 sequence (DNA): TGTGCCAGCACCCCTGGACAGGGGGCAATATACGAGCAGTACTTC. Residues: CASTPGQGAIYEQYF.

This rearrangement joins TRBV6-1 to TRBJ1-1, with a possible D match to TRBD1 (5 bases). V dropped 8 bases and J dropped 3 bases, with 16 bases sitting between them. This CDR3 is built from 14 residues. Germline CDR1 is MNHNS and CDR2 is SASEGT. CDR3 sequence reads: CASFRTPGDTEAFF. The CDR3 DNA sequence: TGTGCCAGCTTTCGGACCCCGGGGGACACTGAAGCTTTCTTT.

V and J are TRBV5-8 and TRBJ1-4; D is possibly TRBD1 (5 bases). CDR1 and CDR2 (germline): SGHTS, YDEGEE. The CDR3 covers 16 residues. The V and J ends lost 2 bases and 2 bases respectively, with 13 bases between them. CDR3 DNA sequence: TGTGCCAGCAGCTTTCGCTCGGGGGGGACTAATGAAAAACTGTTTTTT. It is translated as CASSFRSGGTNEKLFF.

J is TRBJ2-2 and V is TRBV5-1; 11 nucleotides line up with TRBD2. V lost 2 bases and J lost 5; bases outside the gene matches: 2. The CDR3 consists of 15 residues. Germline CDR1 and CDR2: SGHRS and YFSETQ. The CDR3 is CASSLTSGGTGELFF. The DNA for the CDR3 is TGCGCCAGCAGCTTAACTAGCGGGGGAACCGGGGAGCTGTTTTTT. Combining the CDR3 with reference TRBV5-1 and TRBJ2-2 gives the whole variable domain KAGVTQTPRYLIKTRGQQVTLSCSPISGHRSVSWYQQTPGQGLQFLFEYFSETQRNKGNFPGRFSGRQFSNSRSEMNVSTLELGDSALYLCASSLTSGGTGELFFGEGSRLTVL.

In this sample, this clone turned up a few times. The rearrangement joins TRBV7-9 to TRBJ2-7; D uncertain. Germline V gene data show CDR1 as SEHNR and CDR2 as FQNEAQ (reference sequence). This CDR3 has 15 residues. Trimming took 5 bases from V and 0 from J, leaving 14 bases between them. CDR3 in amino acids: CASSPLSANSYEQYF. The CDR3 DNA reads as TGTGCCAGCAGCCCACTTTCGGCGAACTCCTACGAGCAGTACTTC.

Only a few counts were recorded for this clone. The genes are TRBV7-9 and TRBJ1-1; possibly TRBD1 for D (6 bases). Trimming shortened V by 5 bases and J by 0 bases, and 13 bases separated the two germline ends. There are 15 residues in the CDR3. The germline V gene has CDR1 SEHNR and CDR2 FQNEAQ (reference sequence). The CDR3 here is CASSAAGGMNTEAFF. CDR3 DNA: TGTGCCAGCAGCGCCGCTGGGGGCATGAACACTGAAGCTTTCTTT.

This chain connects TRBV7-8 to TRBJ2-1; TRBD2 matches 9 bases. Germline V gene sequence: CDR1 SGHVS, CDR2 FQNEAQ. With 2 bases clipped from V and 4 bases from J, the junction kept 12 bases outside the gene matches. The CDR3 extends over 18 amino acids. In DNA form, the CDR3 reads TGTGCCAGCAGCTTACTCAACCTGGGACTAGCTCAGTACAATGAGCAGTTCTTC. Translating it yields CASSLLNLGLAQYNEQFF.

V gene TRBV6-5 combines with J gene TRBJ1-6; D possibly corresponds to TRBD1 (5 bases). The CDR3 sequence is 13 residues long. Germline CDR1 is MNHEY and CDR2 is SVGAGI. The ends were cut back, 6 bases at V and 7 bases at J, with 10 bases in the middle. This CDR3 is CASRAGTNSPLHF. The CDR3 coding sequence is TGTGCCAGCAGAGCAGGGACCAATTCACCCCTCCACTTT.